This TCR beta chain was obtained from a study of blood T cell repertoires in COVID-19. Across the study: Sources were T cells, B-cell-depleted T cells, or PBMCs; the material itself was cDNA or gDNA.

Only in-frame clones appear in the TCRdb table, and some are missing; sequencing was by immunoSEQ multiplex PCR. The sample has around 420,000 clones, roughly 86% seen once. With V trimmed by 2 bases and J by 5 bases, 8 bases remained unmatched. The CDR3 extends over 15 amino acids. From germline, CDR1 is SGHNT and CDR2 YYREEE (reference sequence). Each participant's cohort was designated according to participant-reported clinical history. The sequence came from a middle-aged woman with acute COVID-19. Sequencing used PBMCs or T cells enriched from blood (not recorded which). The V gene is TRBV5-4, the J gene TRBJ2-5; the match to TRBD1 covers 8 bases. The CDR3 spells CASSFGQGRVETQYF. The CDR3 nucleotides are TGTGCCAGCAGCTTCGGACAGGGTAGGGTGGAGACCCAGTACTTC. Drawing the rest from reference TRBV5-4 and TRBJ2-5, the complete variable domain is ETGVTQSPTHLIKTRGQQVTLRCSSQSGHNTVSWYQQALGQGPQFIFQYYREEENGRGNFPPRFSGLQFPNYSSELNVNALELDDSALYLCASSFGQGRVETQYFGPGTRLLVL.